This record looks at one T cell receptor (beta chain) sequence and its context. Its target is not known. The data stem from a study of T cell responses to AZD1222 COVID-19 vaccine. Background on the study: Pooled together were second doses at about 4 or about 12 weeks. Whole-study findings and limits: Repertoire sampling was restricted to post-peak T cell response timepoints. Regions left unmutated in variants are reportedly the target of nearly half of spike-specific TCRs. A rise in Spike-specific TCR breadth and depth followed two AZD1222 doses.

Germline-derived CDR1 and CDR2 are SGHRS and YFSETQ. Trimming at V came to 4 bases and at J to 2 bases, leaving 3 bases not matched to a gene. CDR3 length: 16 amino acids. Clones were sequenced by immunoSEQ multiplex PCR, and TCRdb holds only the in-frame ones, with some missing. The data show 120,000 or so clones, with roughly nine tenths seen just once and 1.3% to 1.5% held by the top ten. This receptor was identified in an adult in good health. The chain recombines TRBV5-1 with TRBJ2-3; TRBD2 matches 14 bases. The material was peripheral blood, obtained on day 0 of AZD1222 vaccination. CDR3 nucleotides: TGCGCCAGCAGCGAGGGACTAGCGGGGGCCACAGATACGCAGTATTTT. Its translation is CASSEGLAGATDTQYF.